The 31 T cell receptor beta chains below all came from one sample that was sequenced in a study of T cell repertoires in cytomegalovirus infection. One entry per CDR3 protein, called by TCRdb with MiXCR from the reads. The sample has more than 50,000 distinct CDR3 sequences, 25% to 40% seen once. Their antigens remain unidentified. The sequenced material came from PBMCs, sequenced either directly or after in vitro stimulation (not recorded which). The receptors here all came from a human donor in good health (CMV status not recorded). Some clones in this sample may be carry-over from other donors' samples.

This clonotype was counted at least ten times. The V gene is TRBV11-2, the J gene TRBJ2-7; 9 bases agree with TRBD1. CDR1 and CDR2 from the germline V gene are SGHAT and FQNNGV. The CDR3 length is 15 residues. V shed 4 bases and J 0 bases; nucleotides not matched to a gene: 4. The CDR3 DNA reads as TGTGCCAGCAGCTCCGGACAGGGGTACTCCTACGAGCAGTACTTC. It specifies CASSSGQGYSYEQYF. The full variable domain, its missing parts supplied by reference TRBV11-2 and TRBJ2-7, is EAGVAQSPRYKIIEKRQSVAFWCNPISGHATLYWYQQILGQGPKLLIQFQNNGVVDDSQLPKDRFSAERLKGVDSTLKIQPAKLEDSAVYLCASSSGQGYSYEQYFGPGTRLTVT.

V usage is TRBV7-2 and J usage is TRBJ2-3; perhaps TRBD1 as D (6 bases). V shed 5 bases and J shed 2 bases, with 14 bases lying between them. The CDR3 is made up of 15 amino acids. Germline CDR1 is SGHTA and CDR2 is FQGNSA. The CDR3 loop reads CASSVSQGFTDTQYF. CDR3 DNA: TGTGCCAGCAGCGTAAGTCAGGGGTTCACAGATACGCAGTATTTT. The variable domain in full, completed from reference TRBV7-2 and TRBJ2-3, reads GAGVSQSPSNKVTEKGKDVELRCDPISGHTALYWYRQSLGQGLEFLIYFQGNSAPDKSGLPSDRFSAERTGGSVSTLTIQRTQQEDSAVYLCASSVSQGFTDTQYFGPGTRLTVL.

This chain connects TRBV7-6 to TRBJ2-3; D gene ambiguous. The CDR3 extends over 13 amino acids. Between the trimmed V and J ends, which lost 3 bases and 4 bases, there was a span of 8 bases. The V gene's germline CDR1 is SGHVS and CDR2 FNYEAQ. CDR3 nucleotides: TGTGCCAGCAGCTTGATGGGTGCAGATACGCAGTATTTT. Encoded protein: CASSLMGADTQYF.

V and J are TRBV20-1 and TRBJ2-7; a weak D match, TRBD2 (6 bases). Looked up from germline, CDR1 is DFQATT and CDR2 is SNEGSKA (reference sequence). The CDR3 spans 14 residues. V lost 5 bases and J lost 7, with 21 bases in between. The CDR3 spells CSAPTRTTTGEQYF. The CDR3 DNA follows: TGCAGTGCTCCTACTAGGACTACCACCGGGGAGCAGTACTTC.

This chain's CDR3 is CAGYQGYEQYF. The CDR3 DNA reads as TGTGCCGGTTACCAGGGGTACGAGCAGTACTTC. V gene TRBV2 combines with J gene TRBJ2-7, with D possibly being TRBD1 (6 bases). The CDR3 sequence is 11 residues long. The germline V gene encodes CDR1 SNHLY and CDR2 FYNNEI. The V end was cut by 11 bases, the J end by 4 bases, with 12 bases between.

The gene calls are TRBV7-2 and TRBJ2-3, with unresolved D. Germline V gene lookup returns CDR1 SGHTA and CDR2 FQGNSA. V was trimmed by 1 base and J by 6 bases, leaving 5 bases between them. The CDR3 has 12 amino acids. CDR3: CASSLDRDTQYF. CDR3 sequence (DNA): TGTGCCAGCAGCTTAGATAGGGATACGCAGTATTTT.

This clonotype turned up a few times. The rearrangement links TRBV7-2 to TRBJ2-3; 11 bases agree with TRBD2. The CDR3 is 19 residues long. The V gene's germline CDR1 is SGHTA and CDR2 FQGNSA. Losses at the gene ends were 4 bases for V and 0 bases for J; bases not matched to a gene: 12. The CDR3 nucleotides are TGTGCCAGCAGCTCAATCATGGGTAGCGGGAGGGAAAGCACAGATACGCAGTATTTT. Translated, it gives CASSSIMGSGRESTDTQYF.

This clonotype was observed a few times. The CDR3 sequence: CASNRGTVSGANVLTF. In DNA form, the CDR3 reads TGTGCCAGCAATCGAGGGACGGTATCCGGGGCCAACGTCCTGACTTTC. The V gene is TRBV28, the J gene TRBJ2-6; tentatively, D is TRBD1 or TRBD2 (5 bases each). Trimming removed 7 bases from V and 4 bases from J, with 17 bases in between. The CDR3 contains 16 residues. CDR1 is MDHEN, CDR2 SYDVKM, per germline.

V and J are TRBV12-5 and TRBJ1-5, with a weak D call TRBD1 (5 bases). Trimming took off 7 bases at V and 3 bases at J, with 16 bases between the two ends. CDR3 length equals 15 residues. CDR1 LGHNT and CDR2 FRNRAP come from the germline V gene. CDR3 sequence reads: CASVYRRAHNQPQHF. CDR3 sequence (DNA): TGTGCTAGTGTCTACAGGCGGGCACACAATCAGCCCCAGCATTTT.

The sample holds many counts of this clonotype. The rearrangement links TRBV19 to TRBJ1-5, with D maybe TRBD1 (5 bases). Germline lookup yields CDR1 LNHDA and CDR2 SQIVND (reference sequence). This CDR3 is 15 amino acids long. V lost 5 bases and J 1 base, leaving 12 bases between the germline ends. The CDR3 coding sequence is TGTGCCAGTAGTTGGGGCAGGATAAGCAATCAGCCCCAGCATTTT. Translated: CASSWGRISNQPQHF.

This sequence joins TRBV7-9 and TRBJ2-7; TRBD1 matches at 10 bases. The CDR3 is 14 residues long. Trimming at V came to 5 bases and at J to 2 bases, leaving 3 bases not matched to a gene. The germline V gene has CDR1 SEHNR and CDR2 FQNEAQ (reference sequence). CDR3 bases: TGTGCCAGCAGCCACGGGACAGGGGCCTACGAGCAGTACTTC. This encodes CASSHGTGAYEQYF. Variable domain in full (rest from reference TRBV7-9 and TRBJ2-7): DTGVSQNPRHKITKRGQNVTFRCDPISEHNRLYWYRQTLGQGPEFLTYFQNEAQLEKSRLLSDRFSAERPKGSFSTLEIQRTEQGDSAMYLCASSHGTGAYEQYFGPGTRLTVT.

The chain links TRBV20-1 to TRBJ1-2; the match to TRBD1 covers 7 bases. Germline-derived CDR1 and CDR2 are DFQATT and SNEGSKA (reference sequence). This CDR3 spans 14 amino acids. V lost 1 base, J lost 5 bases, and 7 bases stayed unmatched. The CDR3 DNA follows: TGCAGTGCTAGAGGGGGACAGACACTTTATGGCTACACCTTC. It codes for CSARGGQTLYGYTF.

This chain links TRBV6-6 with TRBJ1-1; D possibly corresponds to TRBD1 (6 bases). Trimming removed 4 bases at V and 8 bases at J, with 17 bases between. This CDR3 has 14 residues. Germline lookup yields CDR1 MNHNY and CDR2 SVGAGI (reference sequence). Here the CDR3 reads CASSLLRQADEAFF. The CDR3 DNA follows: TGTGCCAGCAGTTTACTAAGACAGGCCGACGAAGCTTTCTTT.

This clonotype was recorded a few times. The chain couples TRBV6-5 to TRBJ2-3, with 12 bases lining up with TRBD2. The CDR3 runs 15 residues. V shed 4 bases, J shed 6 bases, and the junction held 5 bases outside the gene matches. The germline V gene has CDR1 MNHEY and CDR2 SVGAGI. In DNA form, the CDR3 reads TGTGCCAGCAGTTTGCTAGCGGGAGGGAGGGATACGCAGTATTTT. This translates into CASSLLAGGRDTQYF.

There are a few counts of this clonotype. The CDR3 spells CASSFPPTGGAVGGYGYTF. CDR3 sequence (DNA): TGTGCCAGCAGTTTCCCCCCGACAGGGGGCGCGGTTGGGGGCTATGGCTACACCTTC. The V call is TRBV12-3 or TRBV12-4, the J call TRBJ1-2, with 10 bases fitting TRBD1. The length of the CDR3 is 19 residues. Trimming took 3 bases from V and 4 from J; bases not matched to a gene: 17.

This clonotype turned up a few times. This rearrangement joins TRBV7-9 to TRBJ2-5; a weak D match, TRBD1 (6 bases). The CDR3 has 15 residues. The V gene's germline CDR1 is SEHNR and CDR2 FQNEAQ (reference sequence). Trimming stripped 5 bases from V and 2 bases from J, with 15 bases between. In DNA, the CDR3 is TGTGCCAGCAGCCCCAGAGGGGGAAGACAAGAGACCCAGTACTTC. The encoded protein is CASSPRGGRQETQYF.

This clonotype turned up a few times. The chain is built from TRBV11-3 and TRBJ2-7, with 9 bases that match TRBD1. This CDR3 has 14 amino acids. Germline loops: CDR1 SGHNT, CDR2 YENEEA. The V and J ends lost 5 bases and 3 bases, in that order; junction bases with no gene match: 5. For the CDR3, the DNA is TGTGCCAGCAGCCCCCGGGACAGGGACTACGAGCAGTACTTC. Translation gives CASSPRDRDYEQYF.

This clonotype was counted only a few times. V and J are TRBV4-1 and TRBJ2-7; D is unclear. CDR1 is MGHRA, CDR2 YSYEKL, per germline. The CDR3 has 16 amino acids. The V and J ends lost 1 base and 3 bases respectively, with 16 bases between them. CDR3 residues: CASSQAVGAPFYEQYF. The CDR3 bases are TGCGCCAGCAGCCAAGCCGTTGGCGCCCCGTTCTACGAGCAGTACTTC.

V gene TRBV11-3 combines with J gene TRBJ2-3, with 7 nucleotides matching TRBD1. This CDR3 has 14 residues. Germline assignment: CDR1 SGHNT and CDR2 YENEEA. V was clipped by 5 bases and J by 2 bases; unmatched bases: 4. CDR3 in amino acids: CASSRDSHTDTQYF. DNA of the CDR3: TGTGCCAGCAGCCGGGACAGCCACACAGATACGCAGTATTTT.

The rearrangement links TRBV7-9 to TRBJ1-5; no clear D gene. V was pared by 2 bases and J by 5 bases, with 10 bases between. The CDR3 has 14 residues. Germline-derived CDR1 and CDR2 are SEHNR and FQNEAQ (reference sequence). CDR3 protein: CASSLSQADQPQHF. CDR3 nucleotides: TGTGCCAGCAGCTTAAGTCAGGCGGATCAGCCCCAGCATTTT.

This clonotype was counted ten times or more. The chain uses TRBV20-1 and TRBJ1-1; D ambiguous. The CDR3 length is 19 residues. V dropped 0 bases and J dropped 1 base, with 24 bases sitting between them. CDR1 is DFQATT, CDR2 SNEGSKA, per germline (reference sequence). The CDR3 spells CSARDIGIWGYLPNTEAFF. DNA of the CDR3: TGCAGTGCTAGAGATATCGGAATCTGGGGTTATCTACCGAACACTGAAGCTTTCTTT.

J is TRBJ1-1 and V is TRBV11-3, with D possibly matching TRBD1 (5 bases). The CDR3 consists of 14 residues. The V gene's germline CDR1 is SGHNT and CDR2 YENEEA. V gave up 5 bases and J gave up 1 base, with 11 bases separating them. CDR3 nucleotide sequence: TGTGCCAGCAGCCCCGGGACGGCGAACACTGAAGCTTTCTTT. Its protein is CASSPGTANTEAFF.

This clonotype was picked up a small number of times. V gene TRBV6-5 combines with J gene TRBJ1-1; D unresolved. This CDR3 has 14 amino acids. CDR1 MNHEY and CDR2 SVGAGI come from the germline V gene. Trimming left V 6 bases short and J 3 bases short, with 14 bases between. Here the CDR3 DNA reads TGTGCCAGCAGCTCCGTTCCCAGCCACACTGAAGCTTTCTTT. As protein: CASSSVPSHTEAFF.

The rearrangement uses TRBV7-2 and TRBJ1-3, with a weak D call TRBD1 (6 bases). Germline CDR1 and CDR2: SGHTA and FQGNSA. This CDR3 spans 15 amino acids. Trimming took off 1 base at V and 2 bases at J, with 9 bases between the two ends. DNA for the CDR3: TGTGCCAGCAGCTTAGGCGGGGGGCCTGGAAACACCATATATTTT. This encodes CASSLGGGPGNTIYF.

V is TRBV20-1 and J is TRBJ1-4, with D maybe TRBD1 (5 bases). Germline V gives CDR1 DFQATT, CDR2 SNEGSKA (reference sequence). The V end lost 5 bases, the J end lost 5 bases, and 18 bases lay between the germline ends. The CDR3 consists of 15 residues. The CDR3 loop reads CSAPNLGRPNEKLFF. The CDR3 DNA reads as TGCAGTGCTCCAAACTTGGGGCGCCCCAATGAAAAACTGTTTTTT.

The chain employs TRBV5-6 and TRBJ1-5, with D hard to call. The ends were cut back, 0 bases at V and 3 bases at J, with 10 bases in the middle. CDR3 length: 15 residues. Looked up from germline, CDR1 is SGHDT and CDR2 is YYEEEE. CDR3 protein: CASSLGGVDNQPQHF. The CDR3 DNA reads as TGTGCCAGCAGCTTGGGCGGGGTTGACAATCAGCCCCAGCATTTT.

The table lists this clonotype with a count of one. The V and J genes are TRBV7-8 and TRBJ2-3; no clear D. Germline CDR1 reads SGHVS; CDR2 reads FQNEAQ. Trimming removed 5 bases at V and 1 base at J, with 13 bases between. The CDR3 spans 15 residues. The CDR3 DNA reads as TGTGCCAGCAGCCCGCTGAGCGTCGGCACAGATACGCAGTATTTT. Protein sequence: CASSPLSVGTDTQYF.

This clonotype was counted at least ten times. The rearrangement joins TRBV5-1 to TRBJ2-7, with D perhaps TRBD1 (6 bases). The CDR3 consists of 14 residues. Germline V lookup: CDR1 SGHRS, CDR2 YFSETQ. V dropped 1 base and J dropped 4 bases, with 12 bases sitting between them. Here the CDR3 reads CASSLTGSRYEQYF. As DNA, the CDR3 is TGCGCCAGCAGCTTGACAGGGTCCCGTTACGAGCAGTACTTC.

This clonotype showed up just a few times. The chain links TRBV7-2 to TRBJ2-2; no definite D call. The germline V and J ends were trimmed by 8 bases and 6 bases, with 10 bases remaining between them. The CDR3 extends over 12 amino acids. Germline CDR1 SGHTA, CDR2 FQGNSA. CDR3 DNA: TGTGCCAGCGGGATGTACGCCGGGGAGCTGTTTTTT. This sequence encodes CASGMYAGELFF.

The rearrangement joins TRBV24-1 to TRBJ2-7; 8 nucleotides match TRBD2. CDR1 KGHDR and CDR2 SFDVKD come from the germline V gene. Trimming took 6 bases from V and 3 from J; bases not matched to a gene: 12. The CDR3 is made up of 16 amino acids. The CDR3 DNA sequence: TGTGCCACCAGTAGGATGCCAGGTCTAGCGGGCTACGAGCAGTACTTC. It encodes CATSRMPGLAGYEQYF.

This rearrangement joins TRBV12-3 or TRBV12-4 to TRBJ1-3; D is unresolved. The CDR3 is made up of 12 amino acids. The V end was cut by 6 bases, the J end by 2 bases, with 5 bases between. DNA of the CDR3: TGTGCCAGCAGCGGAGCTGGAAACACCATATATTTT. Protein sequence: CASSGAGNTIYF.